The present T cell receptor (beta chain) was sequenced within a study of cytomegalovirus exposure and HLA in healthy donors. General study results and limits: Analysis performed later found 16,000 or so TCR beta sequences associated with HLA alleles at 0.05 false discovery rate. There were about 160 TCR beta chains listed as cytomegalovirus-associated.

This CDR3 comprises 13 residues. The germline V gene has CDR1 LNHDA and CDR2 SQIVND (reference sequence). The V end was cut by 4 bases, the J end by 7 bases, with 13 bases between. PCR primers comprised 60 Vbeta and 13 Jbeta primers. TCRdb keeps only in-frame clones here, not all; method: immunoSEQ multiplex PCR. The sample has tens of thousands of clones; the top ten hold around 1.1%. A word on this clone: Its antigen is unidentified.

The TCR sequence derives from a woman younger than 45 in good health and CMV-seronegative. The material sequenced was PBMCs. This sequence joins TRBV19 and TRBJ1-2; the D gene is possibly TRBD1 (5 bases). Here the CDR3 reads CASSNRQGFGYTF. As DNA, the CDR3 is TGTGCCAGTAGTAACAGGCAGGGCTTTGGCTACACCTTC.